These 10 T cell receptor beta chains came from one sample sequenced in a study of cytomegalovirus exposure and HLA in healthy donors. PCR amplification relied on 60 Vbeta primers (plus 13 Jbeta primers). The assay was immunoSEQ multiplex PCR, and TCRdb's table has in-frame clones only and misses some. The profile shows about 140,000 clones, 70% to 85% of them singletons. Source material: PBMCs. These receptors were collected from a woman aged 40 to 50 in good health and CMV-seronegative.

With regard to this clone: One junction end does not reproduce the germline sequence, and a read error may be involved. The V gene is TRBV7-9, the J gene TRBJ2-2; 10 bases line up with TRBD2. Germline CDR1 is SEHNR and CDR2 is FQNEAQ (reference sequence). The CDR3 sequence is 17 residues long. The CDR3: CSSSPRSSGSKVGELFF. For the CDR3, the DNA is TGTTCCAGCAGCCCAAGGTCTAGCGGGAGTAAGGTCGGGGAGCTGTTTTTT.

The V and J genes are TRBV7-3 and TRBJ2-4; D remains ambiguous. Trimming left V 2 bases short and J 6 bases short, with 14 bases between. This CDR3 contains 15 residues. CDR1 is SGHTA and CDR2 is FQGTGA in the germline V gene. The CDR3 DNA is TGTGCCAGCAGCTTATCGCCTGCTCCACTAAACATTCAGTACTTC. Translation gives CASSLSPAPLNIQYF. Full variable domain (remainder filled in from reference TRBV7-3 and TRBJ2-4): GAGVSQTPSNKVTEKGKYVELRCDPISGHTALYWYRQSLGQGPEFLIYFQGTGAADDSGLPNDRFFAVRPEGSVSTLKIQRTERGDSAVYLCASSLSPAPLNIQYFGAGTRLSVL.

The V gene is TRBV15, the J gene TRBJ2-7; TRBD2 aligns across 8 bases. In germline, CDR1 is LNHNV, CDR2 YYDKDF (reference sequence). Trimming at V came to 1 base and at J to 5 bases, leaving 13 bases not matched to a gene. The CDR3 has 17 amino acids. The CDR3 coding sequence is TGTGCCACCAGCAGAGGACTTCTAAGACCGGGGGGGAACGAGCAGTACTTC. Protein sequence: CATSRGLLRPGGNEQYF.

The CDR3 here is CASSLKRSYNEQFF. The CDR3 DNA is TGTGCCAGCAGTTTGAAGCGGTCCTACAATGAGCAGTTCTTC. The chain is built from TRBV28 and TRBJ2-1; a weak D match, TRBD2 (5 bases). The V and J ends lost 3 bases and 1 base respectively, with 7 bases between them. The CDR3 extends over 14 amino acids. Germline V gene sequence: CDR1 MDHEN, CDR2 SYDVKM.

V gene TRBV19 combines with J gene TRBJ2-6; a weak D match, TRBD1 (6 bases). The V gene lost 6 bases and the J gene lost 1 base, with 13 bases spanning the gap. CDR3 size: 16 residues. CDR1 and CDR2 (germline): LNHDA, SQIVND (reference sequence). The CDR3 bases are TGTGCCAGTAGGACCGGACAGTATTCTGGGGCCAACGTCCTGACTTTC. Translation gives CASRTGQYSGANVLTF.

This clone was detected only once. The V and J genes are TRBV28 and TRBJ2-1; 9 positions match TRBD2. The CDR3 extends over 17 amino acids. With V trimmed by 3 bases and J by 7 bases, 13 bases remained unmatched. Germline V gene data show CDR1 as MDHEN and CDR2 as SYDVKM. CDR3 DNA: TGTGCCAGCAGTTTCCCCCGTAGCGGGAGTTTTGGTAATGAGCAGTTCTTC. This sequence encodes CASSFPRSGSFGNEQFF.

Concerning this clone: The conserved final phenylalanine or tryptophan is absent from the CDR3, which likely points to a read error. No DNA is shown, since the ends of the CDR3 on it are uncertain; the CDR3 is the one TCRdb lists. The genes are TRBV30 and TRBJ1-1; the table's TRBD1 call for D was not verified on the DNA. CDR1 is GTSNPN, CDR2 SVGIG, per germline (reference sequence). The CDR3 region is 12 residues in length, termini included. CDR3 amino acids: CAWSVGGDRGDA.

The chain uses TRBV18 and TRBJ1-2, with D tentatively TRBD1 (6 bases). The CDR3 runs to 15 residues. The germline V and J ends were trimmed by 3 bases and 6 bases, with 17 bases remaining between them. Germline V CDR1 and CDR2: KGHSH, LQKENI. CDR3 nucleotide sequence: TGTGCCAGCTCACCGAGGTTCGAGTCAGGGGATGGCTACACCTTC. This encodes CASSPRFESGDGYTF.

The count of this clone is one. The genes are TRBV9 and TRBJ2-1; TRBD2 agrees at 10 bases. The CDR3 has 15 residues. J lost 5 bases, V lost 2 bases, and 4 bases had no gene match. In germline, CDR1 is SGDLS, CDR2 YYNGEE. The CDR3 spells CASSVKRGGDNEQFF. The CDR3 nucleotides read TGTGCCAGCAGCGTCAAGCGGGGGGGGGACAATGAGCAGTTCTTC. The full variable domain, its missing parts supplied by reference TRBV9 and TRBJ2-1, is DSGVTQTPKHLITATGQRVTLRCSPRSGDLSVYWYQQSLDQGLQFLIQYYNGEERAKGNILERFSAQQFPDLHSELNLSSLELGDSALYFCASSVKRGGDNEQFFGPGTRLTVL.

This chain uses TRBV6-5 with TRBJ2-2, with 8 bases matching TRBD2. The germline V gene encodes CDR1 MNHEY and CDR2 SVGAGI. There are 14 residues in the CDR3. With V trimmed by 7 bases and J by 5 bases, 6 bases remained unmatched. In nucleotides, the CDR3 is TGTGCCAGCACGGGAGGGTATACAACCGGGGAGCTGTTTTTT. This translates into CASTGGYTTGELFF.